The next 14 T cell receptor beta chains were all read from a single sample in a study of blood T cells in healthy people across ages (dated by TCRdb to the mid-2010s). The library relied on 5' RACE. The sequencer was an Illumina HiSeq 2500. A second PCR of about 7 to 12 cycles was run with a J-beta primer mix and a sample-barcoded 5' primer. TCRdb reanalyzed the raw reads on its own, using fastp at Q25 for trimming and MiXCR for clone calling, and kept in-frame beta chains. Duplicate CDR3 protein sequences are folded into a single record with the most common DNA and genes. The sample includes some 1.7 million distinct CDR3 sequences, with approximately 30% observed a single time. Together, the top ten hold over 7% of the sample. Source material: blood. The receptor set was obtained from a woman between 25 and 40 years old in good health.

This clonotype was seen many times. CDR3: CASSLRGTGGDEQYF. DNA for the CDR3: TGTGCCAGCAGCTTGAGAGGGACAGGGGGCGATGAGCAGTACTTC. The chain employs TRBV5-6 and TRBJ2-7; TRBD1 aligns across 12 bases. This CDR3 is 15 amino acids long. Germline V CDR1 and CDR2: SGHDT, YYEEEE. With V trimmed by 1 base and J by 7 bases, 6 bases remained unmatched.

This clonotype was counted between two and nine times. This rearrangement joins TRBV29-1 to TRBJ1-2, with 8 bases lining up with TRBD1. This CDR3 is 13 amino acids long. Germline lookup yields CDR1 SQVTM and CDR2 ANQGSEA. The junction had 6 bases not matched to a gene; V was cut back by 5 bases and J by 4 bases. The CDR3 DNA sequence: TGCAGCGTTACCCAGGGGGCTTCCTATGGCTACACCTTC. This translates into CSVTQGASYGYTF.

CDR3 loop: CASSPGLAGGNPSNEQFF. The CDR3 coding sequence is TGTGCCAGCAGCCCCGGACTAGCGGGAGGCAACCCCTCCAATGAGCAGTTCTTC. This rearrangement joins TRBV7-9 to TRBJ2-1, with 14 bases fitting TRBD2. V lost 5 bases to trimming and J lost 6 bases; unmatched junction nucleotides: 12. Germline V gene lookup returns CDR1 SEHNR and CDR2 FQNEAQ (reference sequence). The CDR3 totals 18 residues. Looking up the rest from reference TRBV7-9 and TRBJ2-1 gives the full variable domain: DTGVSQNPRHKITKRGQNVTFRCDPISEHNRLYWYRQTLGQGPEFLTYFQNEAQLEKSRLLSDRFSAERPKGSFSTLEIQRTEQGDSAMYLCASSPGLAGGNPSNEQFFGPGTRLTVL.

This clonotype was recorded a few times. DNA of the CDR3: TGTGCCATCAGTAGCCCCGGGACTAGCGTGAGCTATGAGCAGTTCTTC. It yields the protein CAISSPGTSVSYEQFF. The rearrangement uses TRBV10-3 and TRBJ2-1, with TRBD2 matching over 10 bases. CDR1 and CDR2 (germline): ENHRY, SYGVKD. Losses at the gene ends were 5 bases for V and 8 bases for J; bases not matched to a gene: 12. There are 16 residues in the CDR3.

This clonotype was observed a handful of times. The chain joins TRBV20-1 to TRBJ1-2, with D unclear. Trimming removed 3 bases from V and 2 bases from J, with 16 bases in between. This CDR3 is built from 15 residues. Germline V gives CDR1 DFQATT, CDR2 SNEGSKA (reference sequence). The CDR3 sequence is CSARHADGTNYGYTF. The CDR3, as DNA: TGCAGTGCTAGGCATGCGGACGGTACAAACTATGGCTACACCTTC.

This chain connects TRBV4-1 to TRBJ2-5; possibly TRBD2 for D (5 bases). The ends were cut back, 1 base at V and 5 bases at J, with 17 bases in the middle. Per germline, CDR1 MGHRA and CDR2 YSYEKL. There are 16 residues in the CDR3. The CDR3 DNA reads TGCGCCAGCAGCCAAGTCGCCGGAGGTGGTGAGGAGACCCAGTACTTC. It encodes CASSQVAGGGEETQYF.

The rearrangement uses TRBV20-1 and TRBJ2-7, with D perhaps given as TRBD1 or TRBD2 (5 bases each). This CDR3 spans 13 amino acids. The V and J ends lost 6 bases and 2 bases respectively, with 14 bases between them. Germline V lookup: CDR1 DFQATT, CDR2 SNEGSKA (reference sequence). The CDR3 protein is CSARSTGPYEQYF. CDR3 coding DNA: TGCAGTGCCAGAAGTACGGGGCCCTACGAGCAGTACTTC.

The chain combines TRBV18 with TRBJ2-1, with 11 bases matching TRBD2. From germline, CDR1 is KGHSH and CDR2 LQKENI. The CDR3 is 17 amino acids. V was pared by 3 bases and J by 5 bases, with 9 bases of the junction left unmatched. CDR3 coding DNA: TGTGCCAGCTCACCCTACCTGACTAGCGGGGCGAACAATGAGCAGTTCTTC. It codes for CASSPYLTSGANNEQFF. The entire variable domain, with the rest obtained from reference TRBV18 and TRBJ2-1, is as follows: NAGVMQNPRHLVRRRGQEARLRCSPMKGHSHVYWYRQLPEEGLKFMVYLQKENIIDESGMPKERFSAEFPKEGPSILRIQQVVRGDSAAYFCASSPYLTSGANNEQFFGPGTRLTVL.

With regard to this clonotype: At one boundary the junction diverges from the germline segment, which might be a read error. The chain couples TRBV20-1 to TRBJ2-1, with no clear D. The tail of the sequence fits TRBJ2-7 better, so the J call may be wrong. Germline V CDR1 and CDR2: DFQATT, SNEGSKA (reference sequence). The CDR3 contains 14 residues. CDR3 sequence (DNA): TGCAGTGCTAAGAAGCTACAGAGCTCCTGCGAGCAGTACTTC. Translated, it gives CSAKKLQSSCEQYF.

This clonotype has just a few counts. The chain recombines TRBV12-3 or TRBV12-4 with TRBJ2-5; TRBD2 aligns across 12 bases. The CDR3 consists of 22 residues. V lost 5 bases to trimming and J lost 0 bases; unmatched junction nucleotides: 22. The CDR3 nucleotides read TGTGCCAGCAGTCCCGGACAGGGGGGATTTCAGGGACTAGCGGGCTACCAAGAGACCCAGTACTTC. It yields the protein CASSPGQGGFQGLAGYQETQYF.

V and J are TRBV28 and TRBJ2-5, with 15 bases that match TRBD2. The end of the DNA aligns better with TRBJ2-7, so the J call may be wrong. The length of the CDR3 is 19 residues. In germline, CDR1 is MDHEN, CDR2 SYDVKM. The CDR3 nucleotides read TGTGCCAGCAGACCATCCGGGACTAGCGGGGGGTATTCATTCTACGAGCAGTACTTC. Protein sequence: CASRPSGTSGGYSFYEQYF.

V is TRBV20-1 and J is TRBJ2-1, with TRBD2 identical over 9 bases. Germline values: CDR1 DFQATT, CDR2 SNEGSKA (reference sequence). CDR3 length: 16 residues. With V trimmed by 0 bases and J by 2 bases, 5 bases remained unmatched. CDR3 nucleotide sequence: TGCAGTGCTAGAGATCTTGTAGCGGGGGCCTACAATGAGCAGTTCTTC. Its translation is CSARDLVAGAYNEQFF.

This chain connects TRBV20-1 to TRBJ2-7; 11 bases line up with TRBD2. The CDR3 sequence is 16 residues long. The V segment lost 3 bases and the J segment 0 bases; nucleotides outside the gene matches: 7. The germline CDR1 and CDR2 sequences are DFQATT and SNEGSKA (reference sequence). As DNA, the CDR3 is TGCAGTGCTAGGGGCGTTGGGACTAGCGGCTCCTACGAGCAGTACTTC. Translation gives CSARGVGTSGSYEQYF.

This clonotype was recorded at least ten times. CDR3 DNA sequence: TGCAGCGTTACATCAGGGGGCGTTTATTACGAGCAGTACTTC. Translating it yields CSVTSGGVYYEQYF. The rearrangement uses TRBV29-1 and TRBJ2-7; 8 bases are a match to TRBD1. The CDR3 is made up of 14 amino acids. Germline-derived CDR1 and CDR2 are SQVTM and ANQGSEA. V was pared by 5 bases and J by 4 bases, with 10 bases of the junction left unmatched.